This entry is about one T cell receptor (beta chain). Trimming pared 0 bases from V and 4 bases from J, leaving 13 bases between. The CDR3 is 16 residues long. Germline CDR1 reads SGHVS; CDR2 reads FNYEAQ. TCRdb ran MiXCR on the RT-PCR reads and lists one entry per CDR3 protein. Here the sample spans roughly 540,000 distinct CDR3 sequences, around a quarter being singletons. These data originate in a study of response to subunit inactivated influenza vaccine. This sample also belongs to another study, concerning T cells expressing NK-cell markers. Per that paper: Beta-chain TCR cDNA was generated via 5'RACE template switching with UMIs.

The input for sequencing was CD4+ T cells sorted from PBMCs, taken about 13 days after vaccination. The clonotype was recovered from a man aged 50-60 years who received an inactivated influenza vaccine. The chain has TRBV7-6 and TRBJ2-1, with a tentative D call TRBD1 (6 bases). The CDR3 region is CASSLAWDIRYNEQFF. The CDR3 DNA is TGTGCCAGCAGCTTAGCTTGGGACATTAGATACAATGAGCAGTTCTTC.